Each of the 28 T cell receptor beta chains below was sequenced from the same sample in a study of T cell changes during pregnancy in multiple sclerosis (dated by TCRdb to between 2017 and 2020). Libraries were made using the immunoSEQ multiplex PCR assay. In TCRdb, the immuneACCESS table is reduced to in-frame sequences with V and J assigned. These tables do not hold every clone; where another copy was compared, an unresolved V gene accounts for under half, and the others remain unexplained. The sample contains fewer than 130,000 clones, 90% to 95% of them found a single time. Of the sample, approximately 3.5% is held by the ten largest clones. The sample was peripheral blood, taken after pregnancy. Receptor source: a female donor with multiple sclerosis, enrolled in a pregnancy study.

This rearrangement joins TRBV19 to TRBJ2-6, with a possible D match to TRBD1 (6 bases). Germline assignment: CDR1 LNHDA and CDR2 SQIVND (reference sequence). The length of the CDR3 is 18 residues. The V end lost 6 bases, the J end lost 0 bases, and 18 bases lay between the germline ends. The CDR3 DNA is TGTGCCAGTAGGGAACAGGGACACGTCTACTCTGGGGCCAACGTCCTGACTTTC. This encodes CASREQGHVYSGANVLTF.

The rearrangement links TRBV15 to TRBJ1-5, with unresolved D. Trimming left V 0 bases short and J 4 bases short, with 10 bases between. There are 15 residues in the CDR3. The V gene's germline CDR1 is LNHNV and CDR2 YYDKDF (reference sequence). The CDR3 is CATSRDRLANQPQHF. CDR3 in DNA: TGTGCCACCAGCAGAGATAGACTGGCGAATCAGCCCCAGCATTTT.

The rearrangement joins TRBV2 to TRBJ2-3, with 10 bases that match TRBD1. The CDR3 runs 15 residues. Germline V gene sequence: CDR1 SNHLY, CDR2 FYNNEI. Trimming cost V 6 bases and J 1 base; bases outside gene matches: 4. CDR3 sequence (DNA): TGTGCCAGCAGCGAGACAGGGGGCGGCACAGATACGCAGTATTTT. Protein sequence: CASSETGGGTDTQYF.

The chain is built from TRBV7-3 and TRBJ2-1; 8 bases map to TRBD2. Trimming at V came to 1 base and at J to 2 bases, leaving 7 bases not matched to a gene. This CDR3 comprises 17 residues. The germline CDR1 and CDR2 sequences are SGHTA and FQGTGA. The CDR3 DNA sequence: TGTGCCAGCAGCTTAAATCCAGCGGGGGATACCTACAATGAGCAGTTCTTC. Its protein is CASSLNPAGDTYNEQFF. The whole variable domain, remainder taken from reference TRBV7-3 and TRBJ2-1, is GAGVSQTPSNKVTEKGKYVELRCDPISGHTALYWYRQSLGQGPEFLIYFQGTGAADDSGLPNDRFFAVRPEGSVSTLKIQRTERGDSAVYLCASSLNPAGDTYNEQFFGPGTRLTVL.

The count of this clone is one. CDR3 bases: TGTGCCTGGAGCTCGGGACAGGGAGCCTACGAGCAGTACTTC. This encodes CAWSSGQGAYEQYF. The rearrangement uses TRBV30 and TRBJ2-7; 9 nucleotides line up with TRBD1. The CDR3 runs to 14 residues. The V and J ends lost 3 bases and 2 bases, in that order; junction bases with no gene match: 5. Germline lookup yields CDR1 GTSNPN and CDR2 SVGIG (reference sequence).

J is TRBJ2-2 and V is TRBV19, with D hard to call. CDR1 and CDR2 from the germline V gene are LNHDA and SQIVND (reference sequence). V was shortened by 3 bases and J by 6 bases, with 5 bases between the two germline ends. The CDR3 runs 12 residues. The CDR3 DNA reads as TGTGCCAGTAGTATCCGTGCCGGGGAGCTGTTTTTT. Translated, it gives CASSIRAGELFF.

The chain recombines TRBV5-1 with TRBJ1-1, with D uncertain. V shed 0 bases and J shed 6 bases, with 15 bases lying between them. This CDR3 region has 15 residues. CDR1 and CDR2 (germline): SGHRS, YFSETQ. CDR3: CASSLGSGSYSEAFF. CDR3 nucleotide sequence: TGCGCCAGCAGCTTGGGGTCGGGTTCATACTCTGAAGCTTTCTTT. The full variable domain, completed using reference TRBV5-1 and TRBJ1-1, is KAGVTQTPRYLIKTRGQQVTLSCSPISGHRSVSWYQQTPGQGLQFLFEYFSETQRNKGNFPGRFSGRQFSNSRSEMNVSTLELGDSALYLCASSLGSGSYSEAFFGQGTRLTVV.

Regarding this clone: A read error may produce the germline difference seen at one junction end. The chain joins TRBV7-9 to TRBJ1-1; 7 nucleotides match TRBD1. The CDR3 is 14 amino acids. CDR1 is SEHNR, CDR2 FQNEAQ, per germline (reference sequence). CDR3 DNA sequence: TGTGCCAGCATCTTAGGACAGGTGAACACTGAAGCTTTCTTT. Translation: CASILGQVNTEAFF.

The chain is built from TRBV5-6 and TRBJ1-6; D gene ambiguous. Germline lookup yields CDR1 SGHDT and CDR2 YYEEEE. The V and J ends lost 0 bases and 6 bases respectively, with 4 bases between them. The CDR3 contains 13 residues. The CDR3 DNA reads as TGTGCCAGCAGCTTGGCGGGTAATTCACCCCTCCACTTT. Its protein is CASSLAGNSPLHF.

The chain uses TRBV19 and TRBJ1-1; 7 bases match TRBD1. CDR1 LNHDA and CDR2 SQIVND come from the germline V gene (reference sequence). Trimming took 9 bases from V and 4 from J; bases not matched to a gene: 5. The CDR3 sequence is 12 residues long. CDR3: CASQTGITEAFF. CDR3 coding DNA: TGTGCCAGCCAGACAGGGATCACTGAAGCTTTCTTT.

CDR3 nucleotides: TGTGCCAGCAGCTCACCGGGGAAAGAAAGCCACTACGAGCAGTACTTC. This translates into CASSSPGKESHYEQYF. The genes are TRBV13 and TRBJ2-7, with D perhaps TRBD2 (5 bases). Germline loops: CDR1 PRHDT, CDR2 FYEKMQ (reference sequence). Trimming stripped 4 bases from V and 3 bases from J, with 19 bases between. CDR3 size: 16 residues.

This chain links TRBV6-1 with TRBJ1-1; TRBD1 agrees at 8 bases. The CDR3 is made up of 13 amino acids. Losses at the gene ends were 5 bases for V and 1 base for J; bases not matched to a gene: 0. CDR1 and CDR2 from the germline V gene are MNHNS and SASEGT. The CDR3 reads CASSTGGNTEAFF. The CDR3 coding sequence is TGTGCCAGCAGTACAGGGGGGAACACTGAAGCTTTCTTT.

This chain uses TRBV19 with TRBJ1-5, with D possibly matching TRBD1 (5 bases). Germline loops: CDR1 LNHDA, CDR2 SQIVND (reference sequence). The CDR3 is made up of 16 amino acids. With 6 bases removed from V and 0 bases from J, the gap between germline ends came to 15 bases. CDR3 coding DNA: TGTGCCAGTAGCGTGACAGCCCAGTATAGCAATCAGCCCCAGCATTTT. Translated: CASSVTAQYSNQPQHF.

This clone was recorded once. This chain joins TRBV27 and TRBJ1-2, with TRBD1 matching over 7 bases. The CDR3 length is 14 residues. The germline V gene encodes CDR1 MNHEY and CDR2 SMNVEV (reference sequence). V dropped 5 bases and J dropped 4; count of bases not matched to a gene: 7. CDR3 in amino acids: CASSAQDRAYGYTF. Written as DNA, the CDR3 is TGTGCCAGCAGTGCCCAAGACAGGGCCTATGGCTACACCTTC.

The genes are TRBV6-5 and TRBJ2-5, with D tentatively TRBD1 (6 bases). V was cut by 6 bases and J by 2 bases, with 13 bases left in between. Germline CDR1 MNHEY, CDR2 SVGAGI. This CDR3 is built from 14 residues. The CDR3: CASRTGTNQETQYF. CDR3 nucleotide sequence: TGTGCCAGCAGAACCGGGACAAATCAAGAGACCCAGTACTTC.

The CDR3: CASSNRGILGNEQFF. CDR3 nucleotides: TGTGCCAGTAGTAACAGGGGGATTTTAGGGAATGAGCAGTTCTTC. The V call is TRBV19, the J call TRBJ2-1; 8 nucleotides match TRBD1. Germline CDR1 reads LNHDA; CDR2 reads SQIVND (reference sequence). The CDR3 contains 15 residues. V trimming: 4 bases; J trimming: 7 bases; junction bases outside the gene matches: 9. The whole variable domain, remainder taken from reference TRBV19 and TRBJ2-1, is DGGITQSPKYLFRKEGQNVTLSCEQNLNHDAMYWYRQDPGQGLRLIYYSQIVNDFQKGDIAEGYSVSREKKESFPLTVTSAQKNPTAFYLCASSNRGILGNEQFFGPGTRLTVL.

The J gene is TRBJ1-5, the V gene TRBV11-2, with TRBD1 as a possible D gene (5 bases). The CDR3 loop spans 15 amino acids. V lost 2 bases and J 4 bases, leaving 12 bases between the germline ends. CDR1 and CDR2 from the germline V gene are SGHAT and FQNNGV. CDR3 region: CASSLTTGPNQPQHF. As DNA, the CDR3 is TGTGCCAGCAGCTTAACCACAGGTCCGAATCAGCCCCAGCATTTT.

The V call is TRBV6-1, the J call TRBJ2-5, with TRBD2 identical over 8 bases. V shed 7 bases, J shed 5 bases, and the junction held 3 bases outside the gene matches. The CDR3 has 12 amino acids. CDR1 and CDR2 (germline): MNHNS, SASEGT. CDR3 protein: CASMGGGETQYF. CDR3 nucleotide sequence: TGTGCCAGCATGGGCGGGGGGGAGACCCAGTACTTC.

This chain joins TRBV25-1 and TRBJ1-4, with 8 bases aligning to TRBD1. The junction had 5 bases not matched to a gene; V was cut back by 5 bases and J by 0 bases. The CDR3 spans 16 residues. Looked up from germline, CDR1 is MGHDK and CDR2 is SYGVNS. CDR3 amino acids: CASSPVQGATNEKLFF. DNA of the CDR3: TGTGCCAGCAGTCCTGTACAGGGGGCAACTAATGAAAAACTGTTTTTT.

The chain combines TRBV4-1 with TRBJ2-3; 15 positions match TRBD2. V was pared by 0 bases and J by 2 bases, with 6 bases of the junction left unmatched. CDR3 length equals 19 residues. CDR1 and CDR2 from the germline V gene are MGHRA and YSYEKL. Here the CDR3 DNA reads TGCGCCAGCAGCCAAGAAGGACTAGCGGGGGGGCGGGTCACAGATACGCAGTATTTT. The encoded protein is CASSQEGLAGGRVTDTQYF.

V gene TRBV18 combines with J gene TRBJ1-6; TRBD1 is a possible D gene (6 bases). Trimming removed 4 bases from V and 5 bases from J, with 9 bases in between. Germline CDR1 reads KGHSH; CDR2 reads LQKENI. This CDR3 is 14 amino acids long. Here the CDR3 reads CASSRTDNNSPLHF. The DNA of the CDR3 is TGTGCCAGCTCACGGACAGATAATAATTCACCCCTCCACTTT.

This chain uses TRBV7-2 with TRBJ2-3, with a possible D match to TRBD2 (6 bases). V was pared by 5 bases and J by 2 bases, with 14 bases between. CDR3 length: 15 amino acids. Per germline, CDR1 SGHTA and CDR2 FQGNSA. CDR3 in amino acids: CASSTQDYLTDTQYF. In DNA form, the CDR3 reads TGTGCCAGCAGCACCCAGGACTACCTCACAGATACGCAGTATTTT.

Here the CDR3 DNA reads TGCGCCAGCAGCTTGGCCGACGGGCAGGGAATGGATACGCAGTATTTT. Its protein product is CASSLADGQGMDTQYF. V usage is TRBV5-1 and J usage is TRBJ2-3; D might be TRBD1 (5 bases). The germline CDR1 and CDR2 sequences are SGHRS and YFSETQ. V lost 0 bases and J 6 bases, leaving 17 bases between the germline ends. This CDR3 has 16 residues.

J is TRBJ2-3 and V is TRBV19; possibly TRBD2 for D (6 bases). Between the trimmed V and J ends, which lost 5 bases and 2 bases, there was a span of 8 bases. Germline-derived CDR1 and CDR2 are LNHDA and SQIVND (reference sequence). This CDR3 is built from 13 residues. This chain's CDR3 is CASSAGNTDTQYF. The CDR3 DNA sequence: TGTGCCAGTAGTGCGGGGAACACAGATACGCAGTATTTT.

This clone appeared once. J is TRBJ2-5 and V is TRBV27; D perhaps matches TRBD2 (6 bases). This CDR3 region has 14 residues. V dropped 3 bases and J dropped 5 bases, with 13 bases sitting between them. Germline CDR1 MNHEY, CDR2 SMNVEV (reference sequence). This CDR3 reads CASSFMEAGETQYF. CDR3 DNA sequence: TGTGCCAGCAGTTTCATGGAGGCGGGGGAGACCCAGTACTTC.

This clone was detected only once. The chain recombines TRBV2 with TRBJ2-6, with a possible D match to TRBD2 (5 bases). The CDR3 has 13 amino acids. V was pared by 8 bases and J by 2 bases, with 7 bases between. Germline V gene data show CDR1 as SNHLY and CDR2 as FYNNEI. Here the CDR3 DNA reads TGTGCCAGCGAGGGAACTGGGGCCAACGTCCTGACTTTC. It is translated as CASEGTGANVLTF.

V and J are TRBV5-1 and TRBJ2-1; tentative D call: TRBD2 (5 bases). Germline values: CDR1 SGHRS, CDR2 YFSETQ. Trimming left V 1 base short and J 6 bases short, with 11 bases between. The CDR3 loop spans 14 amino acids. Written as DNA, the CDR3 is TGCGCCAGCAGCTTGCCCTCTAGCTCCAATGAGCAGTTCTTC. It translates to CASSLPSSSNEQFF.

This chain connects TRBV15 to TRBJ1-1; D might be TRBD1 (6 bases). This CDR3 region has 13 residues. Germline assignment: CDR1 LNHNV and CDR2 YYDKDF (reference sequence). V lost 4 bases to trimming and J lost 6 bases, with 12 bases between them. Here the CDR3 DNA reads TGTGCCACCAGCATCAGGGGTTCCGCTGAAGCTTTCTTT. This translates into CATSIRGSAEAFF. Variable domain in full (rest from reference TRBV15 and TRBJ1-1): DAMVIQNPRYQVTQFGKPVTLSCSQTLNHNVMYWYQQKSSQAPKLLFHYYDKDFNNEADTPDNFQSRRPNTSFCFLDIRSPGLGDTAMYLCATSIRGSAEAFFGQGTRLTVV.